Each of the 32 T cell receptor beta chains below was sequenced from the same sample in a study of T cell responses to AZD1222 COVID-19 vaccine. TCRdb's table, derived via immunoSEQ multiplex PCR, lists solely in-frame clones and lacks some. The data show around 120,000 clones, roughly 91% seen once. The source was peripheral blood, collected 28 days after the second AZD1222 dose. The receptor set was obtained from an adult who received the AZD1222 COVID-19 vaccine.

This clone occurred once. This sequence joins TRBV6-5 and TRBJ1-2; tentative D call: TRBD1 (5 bases). The V end lost 7 bases, the J end lost 2 bases, and 17 bases lay between the germline ends. In germline, CDR1 is MNHEY, CDR2 SVGAGI. The CDR3 length is 15 residues. The CDR3 nucleotides are TGTGCCAGCACGGCAGGCTGGGGGTCAAACTATGGCTACACCTTC. This codes for CASTAGWGSNYGYTF.

The chain has TRBV7-2 and TRBJ2-7; D is possibly TRBD1 (5 bases). CDR1 is SGHTA, CDR2 FQGNSA, per germline. Trimming stripped 3 bases from V and 2 bases from J, with 11 bases between. The CDR3 is made up of 14 amino acids. CDR3 sequence (DNA): TGTGCCAGCAGCTTGGGGCAGACAGCCTACGAGCAGTACTTC. Protein: CASSLGQTAYEQYF. Full variable domain (remainder filled in from reference TRBV7-2 and TRBJ2-7): GAGVSQSPSNKVTEKGKDVELRCDPISGHTALYWYRQSLGQGLEFLIYFQGNSAPDKSGLPSDRFSAERTGGSVSTLTIQRTQQEDSAVYLCASSLGQTAYEQYFGPGTRLTVT.

The chain has TRBV5-1 and TRBJ2-5; 8 nucleotides match TRBD1. This CDR3 comprises 16 residues. V lost 0 bases and J lost 2; bases outside the gene matches: 6. Germline V gene lookup returns CDR1 SGHRS and CDR2 YFSETQ. The CDR3 is CASSLDQGARQETQYF. The DNA of the CDR3 is TGCGCCAGCAGCTTGGACCAGGGGGCGAGGCAAGAGACCCAGTACTTC.

This clone was observed a single time. This chain links TRBV3-1 (or the pseudogene TRBV3-2) with TRBJ1-1, with no clear D. V lost 3 bases and J 3 bases, leaving 11 bases between the germline ends. This CDR3 comprises 14 residues. CDR1 is LGHDT and CDR2 is YNNKEL in the germline V gene (reference sequence). CDR3 coding DNA: TGTGCCAGCAGCCATGACCGGGAAGACACTGAAGCTTTCTTT. Its protein product is CASSHDREDTEAFF.

This chain links TRBV5-1 with TRBJ2-7; 13 nucleotides agree with TRBD2. This CDR3 region has 15 residues. CDR1 is SGHRS, CDR2 YFSETQ, per germline. Unmatched junction bases numbered 7, after V lost 4 bases and J lost 6 bases. Here the CDR3 DNA reads TGCGCCAGCAGCCCGGGACTAGCGGGACCCCTCGAGCAGTACTTC. This translates into CASSPGLAGPLEQYF.

This clone was seen a handful of times. The chain joins TRBV7-8 to TRBJ2-3; TRBD1 aligns across 12 bases. Trimming at V came to 5 bases and at J to 10 bases, leaving 13 bases not matched to a gene. The CDR3 extends over 16 amino acids. CDR1 is SGHVS and CDR2 is FQNEAQ in the germline V gene. CDR3 DNA sequence: TGTGCCAGCAGCCTACTTCCGGGACAGGGGGCGGCGTCGCAGTATTTT. Protein: CASSLLPGQGAASQYF.

The chain recombines TRBV2 with TRBJ2-1; D not certain. Looked up from germline, CDR1 is SNHLY and CDR2 is FYNNEI. There are 13 residues in the CDR3. The V end was cut by 5 bases, the J end by 7 bases, with 12 bases between. Here the CDR3 reads CASSPIVLNEQFF. Written as DNA, the CDR3 is TGTGCCAGCAGTCCAATAGTTTTGAATGAGCAGTTCTTC.

This clone was seen a handful of times. The gene calls are TRBV6-1 and TRBJ1-1; D is undetermined. Trimming stripped 0 bases from V and 11 bases from J, with 16 bases between. There are 14 residues in the CDR3. Germline-derived CDR1 and CDR2 are MNHNS and SASEGT. The CDR3 DNA reads as TGTGCCAGCAGTGAAGCTTCCCCTAAAAGGAACGCTTTCTTT. This codes for CASSEASPKRNAFF.

The chain is built from TRBV7-2 and TRBJ1-3; no clear D. Germline V lookup: CDR1 SGHTA, CDR2 FQGNSA. V was trimmed by 4 bases and J by 0 bases, leaving 10 bases between them. The CDR3 has 15 amino acids. CDR3 sequence: CASSSRTASGNTIYF. In nucleotides, the CDR3 is TGTGCCAGCAGCTCTCGGACGGCCTCTGGAAACACCATATATTTT.

This chain uses TRBV4-1 with TRBJ1-2; 8 bases are shared with TRBD1. Germline V lookup: CDR1 MGHRA, CDR2 YSYEKL. The V gene end was trimmed by 0 bases and the J gene end by 0 bases; junction bases not matched to a gene: 9. CDR3 size: 18 residues. CDR3 nucleotide sequence: TGCGCCAGCAGCCAAGAGTTGACAGGGGCCCCTGCTAACTATGGCTACACCTTC. Protein product: CASSQELTGAPANYGYTF.

CDR3 loop: CASSLAPHPQVYEQYF. The CDR3 DNA follows: TGCGCCAGCAGCTTGGCCCCCCACCCGCAGGTCTACGAGCAGTACTTC. The rearrangement joins TRBV5-1 to TRBJ2-7; D call uncertain. V dropped 0 bases and J dropped 3 bases, with 16 bases sitting between them. The CDR3 spans 16 residues. The germline gives CDR1 SGHRS, CDR2 YFSETQ. Drawing the rest from reference TRBV5-1 and TRBJ2-7, the complete variable domain is KAGVTQTPRYLIKTRGQQVTLSCSPISGHRSVSWYQQTPGQGLQFLFEYFSETQRNKGNFPGRFSGRQFSNSRSEMNVSTLELGDSALYLCASSLAPHPQVYEQYFGPGTRLTVT.

The chain has TRBV5-1 and TRBJ2-1, with D tentatively TRBD1 (5 bases). Germline CDR1 SGHRS, CDR2 YFSETQ. The V gene lost 0 bases and the J gene lost 9 bases, with 7 bases spanning the gap. This CDR3 region has 12 residues. CDR3 protein: CASSLEGVEQFF. The CDR3 nucleotides read TGCGCCAGCAGCTTGGAAGGGGTTGAGCAGTTCTTC. The whole variable domain, remainder taken from reference TRBV5-1 and TRBJ2-1, is KAGVTQTPRYLIKTRGQQVTLSCSPISGHRSVSWYQQTPGQGLQFLFEYFSETQRNKGNFPGRFSGRQFSNSRSEMNVSTLELGDSALYLCASSLEGVEQFFGPGTRLTVL.

V and J are TRBV6-2 or TRBV6-3 and TRBJ2-2; D gene uncertain. Trimming cost V 5 bases and J 0 bases, with 16 bases left between them. The CDR3 is made up of 17 amino acids. The germline V gene encodes CDR1 MNHEY and CDR2 SVGEGT. In DNA form, the CDR3 reads TGTGCCAGCAGTCCAGGTTCAGGTTTCGCGAACACCGGGGAGCTGTTTTTT. It encodes CASSPGSGFANTGELFF.

The gene calls are TRBV19 and TRBJ2-6, with D unresolved. This CDR3 is built from 18 residues. V lost 1 base and J 1 base, leaving 14 bases between the germline ends. CDR1 and CDR2 (germline): LNHDA, SQIVND (reference sequence). In nucleotides, the CDR3 is TGTGCCAGTAGTATAGTTCCCCCGGGTCCTTCTGGGGCCAACGTCCTGACTTTC. It codes for CASSIVPPGPSGANVLTF.

V usage is TRBV6-6 and J usage is TRBJ1-4, with TRBD1 as a possible D gene (5 bases). Germline V gene sequence: CDR1 MNHNY, CDR2 SVGAGI (reference sequence). The CDR3 is 13 residues long. Trimming took off 5 bases at V and 8 bases at J, with 12 bases between the two ends. For the CDR3, the DNA is TGTGCCAGCAGTGGACAAAGCCGCGAAAAACTGTTTTTT. Translated, it gives CASSGQSREKLFF.

This chain connects TRBV4-1 to TRBJ1-5; D is possibly TRBD1 (6 bases). The V end lost 0 bases, the J end lost 6 bases, and 9 bases lay between the germline ends. The CDR3 has 14 amino acids. Germline CDR1 is MGHRA and CDR2 is YSYEKL. The CDR3 DNA reads TGCGCCAGCAGCCAAGATGAGGGGGGTCAGCCCCAGCATTTT. As protein: CASSQDEGGQPQHF.

The CDR3 DNA is TGTGCCAGCTCACCGGTCCTGACAGAGCGCGGCTACACCTTC. Residues: CASSPVLTERGYTF. This chain connects TRBV18 to TRBJ1-2; maybe TRBD1 (5 bases). V lost 3 bases, J lost 8 bases, and 16 bases lay in between. The length of the CDR3 is 14 residues. Germline values: CDR1 KGHSH, CDR2 LQKENI.

V gene TRBV4-2 combines with J gene TRBJ1-5; tentative D call: TRBD1 (5 bases). The V and J ends lost 4 bases and 0 bases respectively, with 28 bases between them. The CDR3 contains 21 residues. Germline V CDR1 and CDR2: LGHNA, YNFKEQ. This CDR3 reads CASSPNPLGPLDKDSNQPQHF. The CDR3 DNA reads as TGTGCCAGCAGCCCCAACCCCTTAGGACCGCTGGACAAAGATAGCAATCAGCCCCAGCATTTT.

The chain links TRBV7-9 to TRBJ2-7, with D unclear. V lost 6 bases, J lost 3 bases, and 9 bases lay in between. Germline CDR1 SEHNR, CDR2 FQNEAQ (reference sequence). This CDR3 region has 12 residues. The CDR3 sequence: CASSPRDYEQYF. For the CDR3, the DNA is TGTGCCAGCAGTCCACGCGACTACGAGCAGTACTTC. Full variable domain (remainder filled in from reference TRBV7-9 and TRBJ2-7): DTGVSQNPRHKITKRGQNVTFRCDPISEHNRLYWYRQTLGQGPEFLTYFQNEAQLEKSRLLSDRFSAERPKGSFSTLEIQRTEQGDSAMYLCASSPRDYEQYFGPGTRLTVT.

The rearrangement joins TRBV10-2 to TRBJ2-2; 7 bases line up with TRBD1. In germline, CDR1 is WSHSY, CDR2 SAAADI. This CDR3 is 16 amino acids long. The V and J ends lost 5 bases and 4 bases, in that order; junction bases with no gene match: 10. The CDR3 DNA is TGCGCCAGCAGTATACGGGGACAGATTACCACCGGGGAGCTGTTTTTT. This sequence encodes CASSIRGQITTGELFF.

The V gene is TRBV3-1 (or the pseudogene TRBV3-2), the J gene TRBJ1-2, with 7 bases that match TRBD1. The CDR3 covers 16 residues. V shed 1 base and J 7 bases; nucleotides not matched to a gene: 12. Germline V gives CDR1 LGHDT, CDR2 YNNKEL (reference sequence). In nucleotides, the CDR3 is TGTGCCAGCAGCCAAGTGTCGGGGGCAGGGGGTTTTGGCTACACCTTC. Translated, it gives CASSQVSGAGGFGYTF.

The genes are TRBV5-1 and TRBJ2-1, with a weak D call TRBD1 (6 bases). V was trimmed by 5 bases and J by 8 bases, leaving 17 bases between them. In germline, CDR1 is SGHRS, CDR2 YFSETQ. The CDR3 is made up of 14 amino acids. CDR3 sequence reads: CASRLAGEMDEQFF. In DNA, the CDR3 is TGCGCCAGCAGACTGGCAGGGGAGATGGATGAGCAGTTCTTC.

CDR3 in amino acids: CASSGELEQYF. The CDR3 DNA sequence: TGTGCCAGCAGTGGGGAGCTCGAGCAGTACTTC. This rearrangement joins TRBV2 to TRBJ2-7; a weak D match, TRBD2 (5 bases). Trimming cost V 4 bases and J 6 bases, with 7 bases left between them. CDR1 and CDR2 (germline): SNHLY, FYNNEI. The CDR3 has 11 amino acids.

The CDR3, as DNA: TGTGCCAGCAGTGAAGCGAGGGCGAATCTTTACTATGGCTACACCTTC. The encoded protein is CASSEARANLYYGYTF. The chain carries TRBV6-1 and TRBJ1-2; D not resolved. The V and J ends lost 0 bases and 3 bases respectively, with 14 bases between them. The germline gives CDR1 MNHNS, CDR2 SASEGT. This CDR3 region has 16 residues.

The CDR3 region is CAIPGQGRGNYGYTF. The CDR3 DNA reads TGTGCCATCCCGGGACAGGGGAGGGGAAACTATGGCTACACCTTC. This rearrangement joins TRBV10-3 to TRBJ1-2; TRBD1 agrees at 10 bases. CDR3 length: 15 residues. Germline V lookup: CDR1 ENHRY, CDR2 SYGVKD. The trim removed 8 bases at V and 2 bases at J, leaving 8 bases unmatched.

V usage is TRBV7-6 and J usage is TRBJ1-6; 12 nucleotides match TRBD1. CDR1 and CDR2 (germline): SGHVS, FNYEAQ. V shed 5 bases and J 7 bases; nucleotides not matched to a gene: 3. The CDR3 extends over 15 amino acids. The CDR3 DNA sequence: TGTGCCAGCAGCCCGGGACAGGGGGCGAATTCACCCCTCCACTTT. Translating gives CASSPGQGANSPLHF.

The chain employs TRBV5-6 and TRBJ2-6; 7 bases align to TRBD1. Germline values: CDR1 SGHDT, CDR2 YYEEEE. CDR3 length equals 15 residues. The junction had 4 bases not matched to a gene; V was cut back by 5 bases and J by 2 bases. The CDR3 DNA sequence: TGTGCCAGCAGAAAGACAGGGACTGGGGCCAACGTCCTGACTTTC. Its translation is CASRKTGTGANVLTF.

This chain connects TRBV4-3 to TRBJ1-2; 7 nucleotides line up with TRBD1. J lost 8 bases, V lost 3 bases, and 12 bases had no gene match. Germline CDR1 reads LGHNA; CDR2 reads YSLEER. There are 15 residues in the CDR3. Here the CDR3 reads CASSQEHDRVTGYTF. CDR3 DNA sequence: TGCGCCAGCAGCCAGGAGCACGACAGGGTCACAGGCTACACCTTC.

CDR3 coding DNA: TGTGCCAGCAGCAAGACTCCGGGACTAGCGGGGCTAAGAACTTACGAGCAGTACTTC. This gives the protein CASSKTPGLAGLRTYEQYF. V gene TRBV7-2 combines with J gene TRBJ2-7; the match to TRBD2 covers 13 bases. V was clipped by 5 bases and J by 4 bases; unmatched bases: 17. The CDR3 loop spans 19 amino acids. Per germline, CDR1 SGHTA and CDR2 FQGNSA. Full variable domain (missing parts from reference TRBV7-2 and TRBJ2-7): GAGVSQSPSNKVTEKGKDVELRCDPISGHTALYWYRQSLGQGLEFLIYFQGNSAPDKSGLPSDRFSAERTGGSVSTLTIQRTQQEDSAVYLCASSKTPGLAGLRTYEQYFGPGTRLTVT.

The chain couples TRBV4-3 to TRBJ2-7; TRBD1 agrees at 9 bases. Germline V CDR1 and CDR2: LGHNA, YSLEER. J gave up 7 bases and V 3 bases, and 13 bases lay outside the gene matches. This CDR3 comprises 16 residues. CDR3 DNA: TGCGCCAGCAGCCAGGGGAACCGGGACAGGGCTGATGAGCAGTACTTC. Protein product: CASSQGNRDRADEQYF.

The chain joins TRBV6-2 or TRBV6-3 to TRBJ2-7; TRBD1 or TRBD2 may be the D gene (5 bases each). This CDR3 region has 13 residues. Germline CDR1 and CDR2: MNHEY and SVGEGT. The V end lost 5 bases, the J end lost 1 base, and 9 bases lay between the germline ends. In nucleotides, the CDR3 is TGTGCCAGCAGTCTGGGACCTTCCTACGAGCAGTACTTC. Translated, it gives CASSLGPSYEQYF.

The table lists this clone with a count of one. The chain is built from TRBV6-5 and TRBJ2-7; D is ambiguous. The CDR3 sequence is 14 residues long. Trimming removed 1 base from V and 6 bases from J, with 13 bases in between. The germline V gene has CDR1 MNHEY and CDR2 SVGAGI. The CDR3 spells CASSYFRRSSEQYF. CDR3 DNA: TGTGCCAGCAGTTACTTCCGGCGTTCTAGCGAGCAGTACTTC.